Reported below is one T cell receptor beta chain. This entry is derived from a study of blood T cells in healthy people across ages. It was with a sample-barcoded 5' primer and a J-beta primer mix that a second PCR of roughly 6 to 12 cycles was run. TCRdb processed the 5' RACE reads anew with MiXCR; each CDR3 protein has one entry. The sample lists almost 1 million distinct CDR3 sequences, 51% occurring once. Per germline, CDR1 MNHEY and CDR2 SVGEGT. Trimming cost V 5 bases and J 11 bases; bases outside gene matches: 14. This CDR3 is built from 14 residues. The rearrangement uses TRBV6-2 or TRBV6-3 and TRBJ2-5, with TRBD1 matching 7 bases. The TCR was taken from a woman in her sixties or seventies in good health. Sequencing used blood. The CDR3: CASSTKQGIIRQYF. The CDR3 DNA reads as TGTGCCAGCAGTACGAAACAGGGGATAATACGGCAGTACTTC.